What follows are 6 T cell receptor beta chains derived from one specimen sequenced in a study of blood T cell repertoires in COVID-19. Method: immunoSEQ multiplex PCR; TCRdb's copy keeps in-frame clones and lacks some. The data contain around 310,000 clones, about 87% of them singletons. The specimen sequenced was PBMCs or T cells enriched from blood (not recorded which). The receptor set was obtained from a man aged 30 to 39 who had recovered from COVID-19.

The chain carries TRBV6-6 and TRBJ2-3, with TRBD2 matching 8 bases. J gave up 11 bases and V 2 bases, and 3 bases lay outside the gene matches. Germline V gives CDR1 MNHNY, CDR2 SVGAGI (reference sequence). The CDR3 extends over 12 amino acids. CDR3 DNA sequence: TGTGCCAGCAGTTACGAGGCGGGGGGGCAGTATTTT. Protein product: CASSYEAGGQYF.

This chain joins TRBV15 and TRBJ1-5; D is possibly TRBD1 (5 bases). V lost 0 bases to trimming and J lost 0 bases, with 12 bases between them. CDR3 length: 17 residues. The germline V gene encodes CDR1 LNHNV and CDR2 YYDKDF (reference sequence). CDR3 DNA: TGTGCCACCAGCAGAGATCGAGGACATAATAGCAATCAGCCCCAGCATTTT. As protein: CATSRDRGHNSNQPQHF.

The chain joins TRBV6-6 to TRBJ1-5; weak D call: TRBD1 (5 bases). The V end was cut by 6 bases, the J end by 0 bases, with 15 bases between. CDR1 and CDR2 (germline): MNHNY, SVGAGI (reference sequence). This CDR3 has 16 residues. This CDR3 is CASSLRDSRSNQPQHF. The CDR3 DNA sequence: TGTGCCAGCAGCCTCCGGGACTCACGTAGCAATCAGCCCCAGCATTTT.

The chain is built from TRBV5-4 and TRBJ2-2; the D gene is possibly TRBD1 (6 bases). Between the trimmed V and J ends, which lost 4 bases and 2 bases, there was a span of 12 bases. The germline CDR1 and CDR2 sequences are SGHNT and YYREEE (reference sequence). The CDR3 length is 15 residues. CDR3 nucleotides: TGTGCCAGCAGCCCCCGGGACACCAACACCGGGGAGCTGTTTTTT. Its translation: CASSPRDTNTGELFF.

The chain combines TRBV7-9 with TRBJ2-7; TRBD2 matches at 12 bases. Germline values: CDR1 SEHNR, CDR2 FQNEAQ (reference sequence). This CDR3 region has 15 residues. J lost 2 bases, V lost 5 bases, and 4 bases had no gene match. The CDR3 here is CASSPRLAGAYEQYF. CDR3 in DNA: TGTGCCAGCAGCCCAAGACTAGCGGGGGCCTACGAGCAGTACTTC.

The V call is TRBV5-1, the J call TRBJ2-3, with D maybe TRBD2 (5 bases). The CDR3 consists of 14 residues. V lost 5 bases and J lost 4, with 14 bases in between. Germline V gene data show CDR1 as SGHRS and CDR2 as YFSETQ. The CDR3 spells CASREGKAPDTQYF. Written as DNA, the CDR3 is TGCGCCAGCAGAGAGGGAAAGGCCCCAGATACGCAGTATTTT.